This is a list of T cell receptor beta chains from one sample in a study of shared clonotypes between healthy human individuals. The protocol was immunoSEQ multiplex PCR, while the TCRdb copy is restricted to in-frame clones and leaves out a portion. The table includes a few hundred thousand clones, around 97% detected once. Sequencing was performed on naive CD4+ T cells sorted from blood. The receptors stem from a young woman in good health. CDR3s include the opening cysteine and the closing phenylalanine or tryptophan. Fields, in order: clone size, CDR3 length, V gene, CDR3 protein. The size of a clone is reported for some rows only, either as once, few or many, or as a class for expanded clones.

abundance: .
len: 17
v_gene: TRBV5-8
CDR3aa: CASSPAIGAAGAYEQYF

abundance: .
len: 14
v_gene: TRBV28
CDR3aa: CASSISAGRDEQYF

abundance: once
len: 15
v_gene: TRBV5-1
CDR3aa: CASSEGTGRNQPQHF

abundance: .
len: 16
v_gene: TRBV4-1
CDR3aa: CASSGHRDTRSYEQYF

abundance: .
len: 14
v_gene: TRBV28
CDR3aa: CASSLGGATDTQYF

abundance: .
len: 12
v_gene: TRBV28
CDR3aa: CASSPPTRMEDF

abundance: .
len: 14
v_gene: TRBV28
CDR3aa: CASSLSQGSREQYF

abundance: .
len: 14
v_gene: TRBV7-2
CDR3aa: CASSLWETGNTIYF

abundance: .
len: 15
v_gene: TRBV28
CDR3aa: CASSTNRGGNTEAFF

abundance: .
len: 12
v_gene: TRBV11-2
CDR3aa: CASSKPEPPQYF

abundance: .
len: 14
v_gene: TRBV9
CDR3aa: CASSRTDSGNTIYF

abundance: .
len: 13
v_gene: TRBV28
CDR3aa: CASRYYFQETQYF

abundance: .
len: 14
v_gene: TRBV15
CDR3aa: CATSGAGWEQPQHF

abundance: .
len: 13
v_gene: TRBV27
CDR3aa: CASKRGANYGYTF

abundance: .
len: 14
v_gene: TRBV6-5
CDR3aa: CASSPRDTPHGLFF

abundance: .
len: 15
v_gene: TRBV10-3
CDR3aa: CAISEKDRGGNEQFF

abundance: .
len: 13
v_gene: TRBV19
CDR3aa: CASRTSGSNEQYF

abundance: .
len: 18
v_gene: TRBV7-2
CDR3aa: CASSLLMTSGRRRREQFF

abundance: .
len: 14
v_gene: TRBV5-1
CDR3aa: CASSLAQSTDTQYF

abundance: .
len: 15
v_gene: TRBV28
CDR3aa: CASSSSGTGIYEQYF

abundance: .
len: 16
v_gene: TRBV19
CDR3aa: CASSTTRLADNNEQFF

abundance: .
len: 13
v_gene: TRBV29-1
CDR3aa: CSVEATWGTEAFF

abundance: .
len: 14
v_gene: TRBV2
CDR3aa: CASSGQGMTGELFF

abundance: .
len: 15
v_gene: TRBV15
CDR3aa: CATSRDWAGSYEQYF

abundance: .
len: 17
v_gene: TRBV28
CDR3aa: CASSLRTSGSAAYEQYF

abundance: once
len: 15
v_gene: TRBV28
CDR3aa: CASSLLQGVYNEQFF

abundance: .
len: 14
v_gene: TRBV6-6
CDR3aa: CASSYKEVGSPLHF

abundance: .
len: 12
v_gene: TRBV5-6
CDR3aa: CASTASGYEQYF

abundance: .
len: 15
v_gene: TRBV6-1
CDR3aa: CASTLESSGANVLTF

abundance: .
len: 18
v_gene: TRBV19
CDR3aa: CASSIGLAGGQDRNEQFF

abundance: .
len: 15
v_gene: TRBV23-1
CDR3aa: CAIPWEGIPTYGYTF

abundance: .
len: 14
v_gene: TRBV28
CDR3aa: CASSLGQGGYEQYF

abundance: .
len: 18
v_gene: TRBV6-1
CDR3aa: CASSEARGVFRYNSPLHF

abundance: .
len: 15
v_gene: TRBV19
CDR3aa: CASSVQLLKNYEQYF

abundance: .
len: 11
v_gene: TRBV28
CDR3aa: CASSFTDEQFF

abundance: once
len: 14
v_gene: TRBV6-5
CDR3aa: CASKRGRTNTEAFF

abundance: .
len: 15
v_gene: TRBV5-1
CDR3aa: CASSPGGSGQETQYF

abundance: .
len: 14
v_gene: TRBV2
CDR3aa: CASRSVTTNEKLFF

abundance: .
len: 16
v_gene: TRBV28
CDR3aa: CASSFPQGGVDYGYTF

abundance: .
len: 11
v_gene: TRBV6-6
CDR3aa: CASSYQYGYTF

abundance: once
len: 19
v_gene: TRBV7-8
CDR3aa: CASSLTEGQGAVGNQPQHF

abundance: .
len: 15
v_gene: TRBV28
CDR3aa: CASSLEPAKRSGYTF

abundance: .
len: 14
v_gene: TRBV30
CDR3aa: CAWGRRTGRGEAFF

abundance: .
len: 15
v_gene: TRBV25-1
CDR3aa: CASSDLGQGIEKLFF

abundance: .
len: 14
v_gene: TRBV11-1
CDR3aa: CASSFQGGTGELFF

abundance: .
len: 14
v_gene: TRBV10-2
CDR3aa: CASSAQGGIEKLFF

abundance: once
len: 12
v_gene: TRBV28
CDR3aa: CASSRLVETQYF

abundance: .
len: 16
v_gene: TRBV28
CDR3aa: CATRTSGRGDQETQYF

abundance: .
len: 16
v_gene: TRBV5-6
CDR3aa: CASSTLTGPKPLSYTF

abundance: .
len: 14
v_gene: TRBV5-1
CDR3aa: CASRGGDSSYEQYF

abundance: .
len: 20
v_gene: TRBV6-1
CDR3aa: CASSGDRASGRAGNTGELFF

abundance: .
len: 13
v_gene: TRBV4-1
CDR3aa: CASSQMEQAEAFF

abundance: .
len: 14
v_gene: TRBV2
CDR3aa: CASSEAGANYGYTF